This is a list of T cell receptor beta chains from one sample in a study of T cell responses to AZD1222 COVID-19 vaccine. TCRdb keeps only in-frame clones here, not all; method: immunoSEQ multiplex PCR. Of tens of thousands of clones listed, approximately 88% are singletons. The starting material was peripheral blood, obtained on day 0 of AZD1222 vaccination. These receptors were obtained from an adult in good health. Each CDR3 is given with its conserved first and last residue.

v_call cdr3_aa
TRBV6-5 CAGSGPGVGNTIYF
TRBV6-5 CATKGGVGSNQPQHF
TRBV5-1 CASSLAPFSEAFF
TRBV6-6 CASSSRGTSGNNEQFF
TRBV4-1 CASSQDTAEGGEKLFF
TRBV7-2 CASSTGTGGGTQYF
TRBV19 CASSPTGQGLNEQFF
TRBV6-5 CASSYWGQGNTEAFF
TRBV7-2 CASSEIGQEYNEQFF
TRBV10-1 CASSGGTSRDEQYF
TRBV5-6 CASSLGQNNQPQHF